This T cell receptor beta chain comes out of a study of regulatory T cells in long-lasting Graves disease (dated by TCRdb to the early 2020s). About the investigation overall: Persistent Graves' disease meant more than 5 years of antithyroid drug treatment with TSH receptor autoantibodies that stayed positive. Persistent Graves' disease patients were compared with newly diagnosed Graves' disease patients by peripheral blood TCR sequencing and RNA sequencing. The study was conducted in China and was registered as a clinical trial. A total of around 35 samples underwent TCR sequencing: around 13 from persistent and roughly 20 from newly diagnosed Graves' disease patients. In the clinical cohort, patients with persistent Graves' disease had used antithyroid drugs for an average of around ten years.

The library relied on multiplex PCR. This sample was sequenced with an Illumina HiSeq 4000. CDR3 regions were amplified by Arm-PCR with iRepertoire HTBI primers to construct TCR beta libraries. Before sequencing, the PCR products underwent gel purification. The source study handled its data this way. Gene usage analysis of CDR3 amino acid clonotypes used the roughly 62 TRBV and 14 TRBJ segments found across samples. COPE and FqMerger were used to merge filtered high-quality paired reads into contigs. BLAST was used to align contigs to IMGT TRBV, TRBD and TRBJ reference genes, and CDR3 was defined according to IMGT. Clonotypes above 0.1% frequency were classified as highly expanded clones. Shannon entropy served as the measure of repertoire diversity, while the Gini coefficient captured V-J evenness. A clonotype was considered public if more than one individual shared it. The public reads were reanalyzed by TCRdb: fastp trimming at Q25, MiXCR alignment, in-frame beta chains only. Every CDR3 protein is listed once, alongside the most common genes and DNA of its rows. The V and J calls and clone size come from TCRdb's table, not from the authors' own analysis. Here the sample has some 330,000 distinct CDR3 sequences; roughly 23% occur a single time. The top ten clonotypes cover about 27% of the sample.

Points the paper makes about the study in general: Compared with newly diagnosed patients, patients with persistent Graves' disease had lower TCR Shannon entropy and fewer highly expanded clones, which suggests clonal expansion. Persistent disease showed preferential use of TRBV28, TRBJ1-2 and TRBJ2-5, whereas newly diagnosed disease favored TRBV20-1 and TRBJ2-1. Persistent patients shared more public clonotypes among themselves (around 2,500) than newly diagnosed patients did (approximately 900). As a limitation, the authors acknowledged that the small sample size may reduce accuracy. Peripheral blood alone was examined, since thyroid tissue, which constituted the primary lesion, could not be accessed. Sequencing and analysis were restricted to the TCR beta chain.

The sample's time point, from its label and the paper: persistent/refractory GD, antithyroid drugs over 5 years with positive TRAb. For both TCR sequencing and RNA sequencing, RNA was extracted from PBMCs using TRIzol. The diagnosis of Graves' disease followed American Thyroid Association guidelines. Patients were recruited from an endocrinology department in Xi'an, China. Each patient gave 7.5 to 10 milliliters of peripheral blood, collected in an EDTA anticoagulant tube. PBMCs were isolated by Ficoll Paque Plus density gradient separation without further T cell sorting. RNA quality was checked with an Agilent 2100 Bioanalyzer and agarose gel, and concentration with a NanoDrop 2000. There are 15 amino acids in the CDR3, from cysteine to phenylalanine inclusive. Only the CDR3 DNA is retained, 45 bases long and in frame from the first base. V is shortened by 4 bases, J by 0 bases, and the region joining them spans 10 bases.

This clonotype was observed a few times. Its binding antigen is unknown. No per-base quality is available; no much larger clone lies one base away. The receptor chain draws on TRBV12-3 or TRBV12-4 and TRBJ1-3; the D gene assignment is ambiguous. Material: peripheral blood mononuclear cells (PBMCs), obtained when the disease was refractory, from a patient treated with antithyroid drugs. The clonotype was recovered from a woman aged 40 to 50 with Graves disease. Donor details come from another sample of the same person, matched by shared clones. At the DNA level, the sequence is TGTGCCAGCAGTTATCAGGTTCTCTCTGGAAACACCATATATTTT. It translates as CASSYQVLSGNTIYF.